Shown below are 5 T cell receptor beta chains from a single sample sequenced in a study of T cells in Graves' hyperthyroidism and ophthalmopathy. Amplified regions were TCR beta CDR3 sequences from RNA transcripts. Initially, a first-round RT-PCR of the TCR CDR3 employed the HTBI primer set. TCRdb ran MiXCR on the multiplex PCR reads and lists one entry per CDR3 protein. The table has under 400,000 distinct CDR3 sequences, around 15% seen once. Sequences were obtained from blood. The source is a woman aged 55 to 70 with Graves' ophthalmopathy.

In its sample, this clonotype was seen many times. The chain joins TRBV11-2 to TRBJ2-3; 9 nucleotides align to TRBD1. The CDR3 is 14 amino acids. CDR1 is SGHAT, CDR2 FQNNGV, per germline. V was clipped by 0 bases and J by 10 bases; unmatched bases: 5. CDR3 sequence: CASSLDSTGGAQYF. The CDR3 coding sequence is TGTGCCAGCAGCTTAGACTCAACAGGGGGCGCGCAGTATTTT.

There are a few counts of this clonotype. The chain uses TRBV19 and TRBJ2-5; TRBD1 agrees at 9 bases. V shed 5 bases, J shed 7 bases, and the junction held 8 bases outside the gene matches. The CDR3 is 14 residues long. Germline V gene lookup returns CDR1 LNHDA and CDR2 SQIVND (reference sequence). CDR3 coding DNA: TGTGCCAGTAGTCCCAAGGGACAGGGAGCGACCCAGTACTTC. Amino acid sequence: CASSPKGQGATQYF.

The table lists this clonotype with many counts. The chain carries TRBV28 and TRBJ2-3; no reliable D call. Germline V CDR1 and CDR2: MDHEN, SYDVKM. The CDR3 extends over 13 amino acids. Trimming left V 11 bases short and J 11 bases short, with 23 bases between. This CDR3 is CASFRWANSGQYF. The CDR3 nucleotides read TGTGCCTCCTTCCGCTGGGCCAATTCGGGGCAGTATTTT.

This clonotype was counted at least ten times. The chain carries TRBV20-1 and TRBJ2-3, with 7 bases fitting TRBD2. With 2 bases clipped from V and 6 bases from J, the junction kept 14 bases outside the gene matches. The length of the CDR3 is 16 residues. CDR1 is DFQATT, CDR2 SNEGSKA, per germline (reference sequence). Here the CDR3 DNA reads TGCAGTGCTAGAACCCGGGACTACCAAGGGAGGGATACGCAGTATTTT. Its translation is CSARTRDYQGRDTQYF.

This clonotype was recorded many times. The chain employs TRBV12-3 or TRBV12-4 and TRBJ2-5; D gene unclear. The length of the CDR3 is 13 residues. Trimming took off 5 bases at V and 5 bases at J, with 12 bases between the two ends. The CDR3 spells CASSAIAGETQYF. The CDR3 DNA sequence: TGTGCCAGCAGTGCGATAGCTGGGGAGACCCAGTACTTC.